A single sample is the source of the 27 T cell receptor beta chains below, sequenced in a study of graft-versus-host responses after intestinal transplantation. Repertoires were generated with immunoSEQ multiplex PCR, while TCRdb's copy carries only in-frame clones and drops some. The repertoire includes about 100,000 clones, about 90% of them detected once, and about 0.93% sits in the top ten. Antigen specificity for these receptors is unknown. Sequences were derived from unstimulated CD4+ T cells sorted from spleen or lymph node cells, sampled before transplant. Receptors were obtained from a human donor who was the organ donor for an intestinal transplant.

This sequence joins TRBV27 and TRBJ1-2, with D perhaps TRBD1 (6 bases). The V gene lost 2 bases and the J gene lost 4 bases, with 8 bases spanning the gap. The CDR3 totals 13 residues. Looked up from germline, CDR1 is MNHEY and CDR2 is SMNVEV (reference sequence). CDR3 coding DNA: TGTGCCAGCAGTTTACGAGGGGGCTATGGCTACACCTTC. Amino acid sequence: CASSLRGGYGYTF.

As DNA, the CDR3 is TGTGCCAGCAGTTTCCCCGGCGGGGGACGCGAGCAGTACTTC. This sequence encodes CASSFPGGGREQYF. V and J are TRBV5-6 and TRBJ2-7; 7 bases align to TRBD2. Germline V lookup: CDR1 SGHDT, CDR2 YYEEEE. The CDR3 sequence is 14 residues long. Losses at the gene ends were 5 bases for V and 6 bases for J; bases not matched to a gene: 11.

The chain combines TRBV20-1 with TRBJ1-2; D is unclear. The CDR3 extends over 11 amino acids. CDR1 DFQATT and CDR2 SNEGSKA come from the germline V gene (reference sequence). With 3 bases removed from V and 3 bases from J, the gap between germline ends came to 5 bases. The CDR3: CSASWDYGYTF. CDR3 sequence (DNA): TGCAGTGCTAGTTGGGACTATGGCTACACCTTC.

In its sample, this clone was seen once. CDR3 in DNA: TGTGCCAGCAGCTTGGTGGGCAGGCTAAACACCTACGAGCAGTACTTC. Its translation is CASSLVGRLNTYEQYF. The rearrangement uses TRBV5-4 and TRBJ2-5; D is ambiguous. The J call may be faulty, since TRBJ2-7 better matches the DNA end. This CDR3 comprises 16 residues. In germline, CDR1 is SGHNT, CDR2 YYREEE (reference sequence).

The chain carries TRBV29-1 and TRBJ2-7, with 9 bases that match TRBD1. Looked up from germline, CDR1 is SQVTM and CDR2 is ANQGSEA. This CDR3 has 17 amino acids. The J segment lost 0 bases and the V segment lost 4 bases, leaving 13 bases of the junction unmatched. The CDR3 bases are TGCAGCGTTGCCGGGACAGGGTTTCCCCTAAGCTCCTACGAGCAGTACTTC. Translated, it gives CSVAGTGFPLSSYEQYF.

This chain connects TRBV6-1 to TRBJ2-3; TRBD2 aligns across 9 bases. V shed 4 bases and J 1 base; nucleotides not matched to a gene: 3. Germline-derived CDR1 and CDR2 are MNHNS and SASEGT. The CDR3 extends over 15 amino acids. CDR3 sequence reads: CASSGQRGGTDTQYF. The CDR3, as DNA: TGTGCCAGCAGTGGCCAGCGGGGGGGCACAGATACGCAGTATTTT.

The chain has TRBV5-1 and TRBJ1-6; 11 positions agree with TRBD1. Trimming removed 0 bases from V and 7 bases from J; junction bases left unmatched: 9. Per the germline V gene, CDR1 is SGHRS and CDR2 is YFSETQ. CDR3 size: 18 residues. The CDR3 bases are TGCGCCAGCAGCTTGGTCACCGGACAGGGGGCCTTCAATTCACCCCTCCACTTT. Translated: CASSLVTGQGAFNSPLHF. Full variable domain (missing parts from reference TRBV5-1 and TRBJ1-6): KAGVTQTPRYLIKTRGQQVTLSCSPISGHRSVSWYQQTPGQGLQFLFEYFSETQRNKGNFPGRFSGRQFSNSRSEMNVSTLELGDSALYLCASSLVTGQGAFNSPLHFGNGTRLTVT.

This chain links TRBV27 with TRBJ2-1, with D possibly TRBD2 on 6 matching bases. Trimming cost V 0 bases and J 5 bases, with 17 bases left between them. Germline V gene lookup returns CDR1 MNHEY and CDR2 SMNVEV (reference sequence). This CDR3 spans 17 amino acids. The DNA for the CDR3 is TGTGCCAGCAGTTTATCCCGGGGGTATACGCTTCACAATGAGCAGTTCTTC. Its protein is CASSLSRGYTLHNEQFF.

The gene calls are TRBV27 and TRBJ2-5, with TRBD2 identical over 8 bases. The V gene end was trimmed by 6 bases and the J gene end by 4 bases; junction bases not matched to a gene: 7. The germline gives CDR1 MNHEY, CDR2 SMNVEV (reference sequence). CDR3 size: 14 residues. CDR3 amino acids: CASSTSGRGETQYF. The CDR3, as DNA: TGTGCCAGCAGCACGTCCGGGAGGGGAGAGACCCAGTACTTC.

V gene TRBV19 combines with J gene TRBJ2-7; 7 nucleotides match TRBD2. V lost 3 bases, J lost 6 bases, and 5 bases stayed unmatched. Germline V gene sequence: CDR1 LNHDA, CDR2 SQIVND (reference sequence). CDR3 length equals 13 residues. CDR3 sequence: CASSIGTIGEQYF. The CDR3 nucleotides read TGTGCCAGTAGTATTGGGACTATCGGCGAGCAGTACTTC.

This clone showed up just a few times. Different DNA sequences within this sample yield the same CDR3. The chain recombines TRBV5-1 with TRBJ2-3; D may be TRBD2 (5 bases). The V end lost 0 bases, the J end lost 0 bases, and 8 bases lay between the germline ends. Germline V gene sequence: CDR1 SGHRS, CDR2 YFSETQ. The CDR3 covers 15 residues. CDR3 bases: TGCGCCAGCAGCTTGGATCGAGGGAGCACAGATACGCAGTATTTT. Amino acids: CASSLDRGSTDTQYF.

The chain combines TRBV28 with TRBJ2-2; D is undetermined. Trimming removed 8 bases from V and 6 bases from J, with 16 bases in between. The CDR3 length is 14 residues. Germline V gene sequence: CDR1 MDHEN, CDR2 SYDVKM. The CDR3 spells CASLSLDWAGELFF. The CDR3 bases are TGTGCCAGCCTTTCCCTAGATTGGGCCGGGGAGCTGTTTTTT.

Written as DNA, the CDR3 is TGTGCCAGCTCAATTGGGAGGAATAGCAATCAGCCCCAGCATTTT. Protein sequence: CASSIGRNSNQPQHF. The chain joins TRBV18 to TRBJ1-5; D not certain. There are 15 residues in the CDR3. Deletions cut 5 bases from V and 0 bases from J, with 11 bases between. Germline CDR1 reads KGHSH; CDR2 reads LQKENI.

The count of this clone is one. V is TRBV19 and J is TRBJ2-6, with 8 bases fitting TRBD1. The trim removed 5 bases at V and 0 bases at J, leaving 6 bases unmatched. In germline, CDR1 is LNHDA, CDR2 SQIVND (reference sequence). This CDR3 has 17 amino acids. In DNA, the CDR3 is TGTGCCAGTAGTGGCCGGGACAGGATCTCTGGGGCCAACGTCCTGACTTTC. Encoded protein: CASSGRDRISGANVLTF. Based on the CDR3 plus reference TRBV19 and TRBJ2-6, the full variable domain is DGGITQSPKYLFRKEGQNVTLSCEQNLNHDAMYWYRQDPGQGLRLIYYSQIVNDFQKGDIAEGYSVSREKKESFPLTVTSAQKNPTAFYLCASSGRDRISGANVLTFGAGSRLTVL.

The V and J genes are TRBV5-4 and TRBJ2-5, with 9 bases fitting TRBD1. CDR1 is SGHNT, CDR2 YYREEE, per germline (reference sequence). This CDR3 contains 15 residues. V lost 4 bases and J lost 5; bases outside the gene matches: 9. Here the CDR3 DNA reads TGTGCCAGCAGCCAAAGACAGGGGGGCCAGGAGACCCAGTACTTC. As protein: CASSQRQGGQETQYF.

As DNA, the CDR3 is TGTGCCAGCAGCTTTAGGCGACAGCCAAATGAAAAACTGTTTTTT. Its translation is CASSFRRQPNEKLFF. This chain uses TRBV7-8 with TRBJ1-4; maybe TRBD1 (5 bases). V was shortened by 3 bases and J by 5 bases, with 13 bases between the two germline ends. The CDR3 contains 15 residues. Germline lookup yields CDR1 SGHVS and CDR2 FQNEAQ.

The rearrangement joins TRBV28 to TRBJ1-6, with 8 bases matching TRBD1. Germline assignment: CDR1 MDHEN and CDR2 SYDVKM. CDR3 length: 15 residues. J was trimmed by 6 bases and V by 3 bases; bases with no gene match: 4. The CDR3 region has the DNA TGTGCCAGCAGTTTCCGGACAGGGAGTAATTCACCCCTCCACTTT. Translation: CASSFRTGSNSPLHF. The full variable domain, in which reference TRBV28 and TRBJ1-6 provide the parts outside the CDR3, is DVKVTQSSRYLVKRTGEKVFLECVQDMDHENMFWYRQDPGLGLRLIYFSYDVKMKEKGDIPEGYSVSREKKERFSLILESASTNQTSMYLCASSFRTGSNSPLHFGNGTRLTVT.

V and J are TRBV15 and TRBJ2-7; D unresolved. The CDR3 extends over 14 amino acids. The V and J ends lost 0 bases and 3 bases respectively, with 9 bases between them. Germline values: CDR1 LNHNV, CDR2 YYDKDF (reference sequence). CDR3 residues: CATSRDLAGYEQYF. The CDR3 nucleotides are TGTGCCACCAGCAGAGATTTGGCCGGCTACGAGCAGTACTTC.

The chain joins TRBV6-5 to TRBJ2-2, with D possibly called TRBD1 or TRBD2 (5 bases each). Trimming cost V 8 bases and J 5 bases, with 12 bases left between them. The length of the CDR3 is 13 residues. CDR1 is MNHEY, CDR2 SVGAGI, per germline. The CDR3 reads CASGTAWTGELFF. For the CDR3, the DNA is TGTGCCAGCGGGACCGCCTGGACCGGGGAGCTGTTTTTT.

V and J are TRBV28 and TRBJ2-5; weak D call: TRBD2 (5 bases). The end of the DNA is better explained by TRBJ2-7, so the J call may be wrong. This CDR3 has 16 amino acids. CDR1 and CDR2 from the germline V gene are MDHEN and SYDVKM. The CDR3 loop is CASSSSADGLGYEQYF. The CDR3 coding sequence is TGTGCCAGCAGTTCTTCAGCGGACGGTTTAGGCTACGAGCAGTACTTC.

This clone was found a few times. The CDR3 nucleotides read TGTGCCAGCGGGCCGACATCGGGCGTGCAGTACTTC. This translates into CASGPTSGVQYF. The chain couples TRBV6-6 to TRBJ2-7; no definite D call. Germline values: CDR1 MNHNY, CDR2 SVGAGI (reference sequence). Trimming pared 8 bases from V and 9 bases from J, leaving 17 bases between. CDR3 size: 12 residues.

V and J are TRBV20-1 and TRBJ1-5; D is unclear. Looked up from germline, CDR1 is DFQATT and CDR2 is SNEGSKA (reference sequence). CDR3 size: 10 residues. With 5 bases removed from V and 6 bases from J, the gap between germline ends came to 5 bases. The CDR3 sequence is CSAGIQPQHF. The CDR3 nucleotides are TGCAGTGCTGGTATTCAGCCCCAGCATTTT.

This chain links TRBV6-1 with TRBJ1-6, with TRBD1 as a possible D gene (6 bases). Germline values: CDR1 MNHNS, CDR2 SASEGT. CDR3 length: 17 amino acids. V was shortened by 0 bases and J by 6 bases, with 15 bases between the two germline ends. The CDR3 bases are TGTGCCAGCAGTGAAGCGCTTGGAGGGGGGTTTAATTCACCCCTCCACTTT. This translates into CASSEALGGGFNSPLHF.

The chain links TRBV28 to TRBJ2-7, with TRBD1 identical over 7 bases. V trimming: 6 bases; J trimming: 1 base; junction bases outside the gene matches: 6. Germline lookup yields CDR1 MDHEN and CDR2 SYDVKM. This CDR3 region has 14 residues. The CDR3 nucleotides read TGTGCCAGCAGCCAACAGGGGCCGTCCTACGAGCAGTACTTC. As protein: CASSQQGPSYEQYF.

The chain carries TRBV30 and TRBJ1-3, with D uncertain. CDR1 and CDR2 from the germline V gene are GTSNPN and SVGIG (reference sequence). This CDR3 spans 14 amino acids. The germline V and J ends were trimmed by 3 bases and 0 bases, with 9 bases remaining between them. In DNA, the CDR3 is TGTGCCTGGAGCAACGTCCTCTCTGGAAACACCATATATTTT. It specifies CAWSNVLSGNTIYF.

The CDR3 loop is CASSEGGGSGYEQYF. For the CDR3, the DNA is TGTGCCAGCAGTGAAGGCGGGGGTAGCGGATACGAGCAGTACTTC. The V call is TRBV6-1, the J call TRBJ2-7; 7 nucleotides line up with TRBD2. CDR1 is MNHNS and CDR2 is SASEGT in the germline V gene. The V segment lost 1 base and the J segment 4 bases; nucleotides outside the gene matches: 7. This CDR3 is 15 amino acids long.

This chain joins TRBV15 and TRBJ2-2; the match to TRBD1 covers 9 bases. Germline V gene sequence: CDR1 LNHNV, CDR2 YYDKDF (reference sequence). The V segment lost 1 base and the J segment 7 bases; nucleotides outside the gene matches: 13. The CDR3 is 18 amino acids. DNA for the CDR3: TGTGCCACCAGCAGAGGCGCCACAGGGGGCATTAATAGCGGGGAGCTGTTTTTT. Encoded protein: CATSRGATGGINSGELFF.